The next 31 T cell receptor beta chains were all read from a single sample in a study of cytomegalovirus exposure and HLA in healthy donors. The PCR used 60 Vbeta and 13 Jbeta primers. Assay: immunoSEQ multiplex PCR; the TCRdb copy retains only in-frame clones and omits some. The repertoire holds approximately 130,000 clones, with about 85% as singletons. Sequencing was carried out using PBMCs. These receptor sequences come from a boy aged 5 to 17 in good health and CMV-seronegative.

This chain uses TRBV7-9 with TRBJ1-1; TRBD1 is a possible D gene (5 bases). CDR1 and CDR2 from the germline V gene are SEHNR and FQNEAQ (reference sequence). The CDR3 consists of 13 residues. Trimming removed 7 bases at V and 4 bases at J, with 13 bases between. CDR3 sequence: CASTPEGLTEAFF. CDR3 DNA sequence: TGTGCCAGCACGCCGGAGGGGCTCACTGAAGCTTTCTTT.

The DNA of the CDR3 is TGTGCCAGCAGCCCGGGGCGGGGTGGGCAGCCCCAGCATTTT. It is translated as CASSPGRGGQPQHF. The chain is built from TRBV27 and TRBJ1-5; possibly TRBD1 for D (5 bases). CDR1 is MNHEY, CDR2 SMNVEV, per germline (reference sequence). The V end was cut by 6 bases, the J end by 7 bases, with 16 bases between. The CDR3 extends over 14 amino acids.

The CDR3 reads CASSPDRGGGYEQYF. In DNA, the CDR3 is TGTGCCAGCAGCCCCGACAGGGGGGGAGGCTACGAGCAGTACTTC. This chain uses TRBV7-2 with TRBJ2-7; 9 nucleotides line up with TRBD1. J lost 3 bases, V lost 5 bases, and 8 bases had no gene match. The CDR3 covers 15 residues. Germline loops: CDR1 SGHTA, CDR2 FQGNSA.

The V call is TRBV9, the J call TRBJ2-7; TRBD2 aligns across 8 bases. The J segment lost 0 bases and the V segment lost 1 base, leaving 3 bases of the junction unmatched. Germline lookup yields CDR1 SGDLS and CDR2 YYNGEE. The CDR3 length is 15 residues. CDR3 in amino acids: CASSVSSGSSYEQYF. CDR3 DNA sequence: TGTGCCAGCAGCGTATCAAGCGGGAGCTCCTACGAGCAGTACTTC.

The chain has TRBV5-4 and TRBJ2-1, with 7 bases lining up with TRBD2. Germline CDR1 and CDR2: SGHNT and YYREEE (reference sequence). V dropped 4 bases and J dropped 8; count of bases not matched to a gene: 6. The length of the CDR3 is 13 residues. The DNA for the CDR3 is TGTGCCAGCAGCCTCGGGGGGATGTATGAGCAGTTCTTC. It is translated as CASSLGGMYEQFF.

The chain links TRBV29-1 to TRBJ2-7, with D possibly matching TRBD1 (5 bases). The CDR3 runs 12 residues. Per germline, CDR1 SQVTM and CDR2 ANQGSEA. V was pared by 4 bases and J by 5 bases, with 12 bases between. The chain's CDR3 is CSVVGESDEQYF. CDR3 nucleotides: TGCAGCGTTGTAGGGGAAAGCGACGAGCAGTACTTC.

Comment on this clone: One end of the junction fails to match germline, which may point to a read error. The CDR3 region has the DNA TGTTCCAGCAGTCCGGGGGGCGCTGAAGCTTTCTTT. Protein: CSSSPGGAEAFF. The rearrangement joins TRBV7-9 to TRBJ1-1; possibly TRBD1 for D (6 bases). CDR3 size: 12 residues. Germline V CDR1 and CDR2: SEHNR, FQNEAQ (reference sequence). Full variable domain (rest looked up from reference TRBV7-9 and TRBJ1-1): DTGVSQNPRHKITKRGQNVTFRCDPISEHNRLYWYRQTLGQGPEFLTYFQNEAQLEKSRLLSDRFSAERPKGSFSTLEIQRTEQGDSAMYLCSSSPGGAEAFFGQGTRLTVV.

This chain uses TRBV21-1 with TRBJ2-5; the D call in the table, TRBD2, was not verified against the DNA. TRBV21-1 is a pseudogene segment. The CDR3 spans 13 residues. The CDR3 nucleotides are TGTGCCAGCAGCAAGCGGCCAAAAGAGACCCAGTACTTC. Residues: CASSKRPKETQYF.

As for this clone: The junction shows a germline mismatch at one end, possibly a read error. This CDR3 is CASSFATTVFHGYPF. As DNA, the CDR3 is TGTGCCAGCAGCTTCGCTACTACCGTTTTTCATGGCTACCCCTTC. The chain couples TRBV5-6 to TRBJ1-2; D is unresolved. This CDR3 contains 15 residues. The germline gives CDR1 SGHDT, CDR2 YYEEEE.

The rearrangement uses TRBV30 and TRBJ1-5, with D possibly being TRBD1 (5 bases). CDR3 length: 13 amino acids. Germline values: CDR1 GTSNPN, CDR2 SVGIG (reference sequence). The germline V and J ends were trimmed by 1 base and 6 bases, with 10 bases remaining between them. The DNA of the CDR3 is TGTGCCTGGAGTGGCGGGGGTGGTCAGCCCCAGCATTTT. Protein product: CAWSGGGGQPQHF.

The chain recombines TRBV5-1 with TRBJ1-4; no clear D gene. V lost 1 base, J lost 0 bases, and 10 bases lay in between. This CDR3 is built from 16 residues. Looked up from germline, CDR1 is SGHRS and CDR2 is YFSETQ. The CDR3 region is CASSLFPESTNEKLFF. The CDR3 DNA is TGCGCCAGCAGCTTGTTTCCGGAGTCAACTAATGAAAAACTGTTTTTT.

V is TRBV6-4 and J is TRBJ2-2, with TRBD2 matching 8 bases. J was trimmed by 4 bases and V by 5 bases; bases with no gene match: 0. This CDR3 has 13 residues. CDR1 and CDR2 (germline): MRHNA, SNTAGT. CDR3 DNA: TGTGCCAGCAGTAGCGGGAGCACCGGGGAGCTGTTTTTT. Translated, it gives CASSSGSTGELFF.

This chain uses TRBV19 with TRBJ2-7; D is possibly TRBD2 (5 bases). Germline loops: CDR1 LNHDA, CDR2 SQIVND (reference sequence). Trimming cost V 4 bases and J 2 bases, with 12 bases left between them. The CDR3 has 14 amino acids. In DNA, the CDR3 is TGTGCCAGTAGTACCCTACTAGGAACCTACGAGCAGTACTTC. Its protein is CASSTLLGTYEQYF.

The chain uses TRBV7-3 and TRBJ2-1, with TRBD2 matching over 7 bases. After removal of 5 bases from V and 3 bases from J, the junction contained 7 bases not matched to a gene. The CDR3 totals 15 residues. Germline V gene sequence: CDR1 SGHTA, CDR2 FQGTGA. Written as DNA, the CDR3 is TGTGCCAGCAGCCCCCCAGGACTAGTCTACAATGAGCAGTTCTTC. This translates into CASSPPGLVYNEQFF.

Only a few counts were recorded for this clone. The chain has TRBV5-6 and TRBJ2-1; TRBD1 might be the D (6 bases). The CDR3 is 13 residues long. V was shortened by 7 bases and J by 9 bases, with 17 bases between the two germline ends. Germline CDR1 SGHDT, CDR2 YYEEEE. The CDR3 nucleotides read TGTGCCAGCCATTACAGGGCCGCGGGTGAGCAGTTCTTC. This translates into CASHYRAAGEQFF.

The rearrangement uses TRBV5-4 and TRBJ2-1; tentative D call: TRBD1 (6 bases). The CDR3 contains 14 residues. CDR1 and CDR2 (germline): SGHNT, YYREEE (reference sequence). V dropped 2 bases and J dropped 15 bases, with 21 bases sitting between them. The CDR3 protein is CASSFWGRGVFRFF. CDR3 nucleotides: TGTGCCAGCAGCTTTTGGGGGCGAGGAGTTTTCCGGTTCTTC.

This chain joins TRBV25-1 and TRBJ2-7; perhaps TRBD1 as D (6 bases). Germline loops: CDR1 MGHDK, CDR2 SYGVNS. V shed 9 bases and J shed 0 bases, with 12 bases lying between them. This CDR3 comprises 13 residues. The CDR3 bases are TGTGCCAGTCCGGGACAAAGCTCCTACGAGCAGTACTTC. Protein sequence: CASPGQSSYEQYF.

V gene TRBV5-4 combines with J gene TRBJ1-6; 7 nucleotides line up with TRBD1. After removal of 9 bases from V and 10 bases from J, the junction contained 10 bases not matched to a gene. The CDR3 totals 13 residues. From germline, CDR1 is SGHNT and CDR2 YYREEE (reference sequence). CDR3 coding DNA: TGTGCCACCGTCCGACAGGGCCGATCACCCCTCCACTTT. The encoded protein is CATVRQGRSPLHF.

The chain uses TRBV25-1 and TRBJ1-2; no reliable D call. This CDR3 comprises 14 residues. V was pared by 4 bases and J by 5 bases, with 14 bases between. Per the germline V gene, CDR1 is MGHDK and CDR2 is SYGVNS. CDR3 coding DNA: TGTGCCAGCAGTGGAGGAGGCAACCTTTATGGCTACACCTTC. This codes for CASSGGGNLYGYTF.

This clone was recorded a few times. J is TRBJ1-4 and V is TRBV11-2; D remains ambiguous. CDR1 and CDR2 from the germline V gene are SGHAT and FQNNGV. V was pared by 4 bases and J by 5 bases, with 8 bases between. This CDR3 contains 13 residues. CDR3 loop: CASSSGGNEKLFF. The CDR3 DNA follows: TGTGCCAGCAGCTCAGGAGGGAATGAAAAACTGTTTTTT.

The V gene is TRBV6-6, the J gene TRBJ1-3; D remains unclear. This CDR3 region has 14 residues. The germline CDR1 and CDR2 sequences are MNHNY and SVGAGI (reference sequence). Trimming cost V 2 bases and J 0 bases, with 5 bases left between them. CDR3 in DNA: TGTGCCAGCAGTTACCGGGACTCTGGAAACACCATATATTTT. As protein: CASSYRDSGNTIYF.

This clone appeared a single time. This rearrangement joins TRBV10-3 to TRBJ2-4; 10 nucleotides match TRBD1. CDR1 ENHRY and CDR2 SYGVKD come from the germline V gene. V dropped 3 bases and J dropped 6; count of bases not matched to a gene: 5. The CDR3 sequence is 15 residues long. As DNA, the CDR3 is TGTGCCATCAGTGACCCGAGGGACAGGGGAAACATTCAGTACTTC. Residues: CAISDPRDRGNIQYF.

The chain links TRBV6-6 to TRBJ2-2; 8 bases align to TRBD1. CDR3 length equals 15 residues. Germline V gene lookup returns CDR1 MNHNY and CDR2 SVGAGI (reference sequence). V lost 5 bases, J lost 3 bases, and 5 bases stayed unmatched. This CDR3 reads CASSNGQGYTGELFF. The CDR3 coding sequence is TGTGCCAGCAGTAACGGACAGGGCTACACCGGGGAGCTGTTTTTT.

As to this clone: Within the sample, other DNA sequences also encode this same CDR3. This chain connects TRBV7-3 to TRBJ1-1; a weak D match, TRBD1 (5 bases). This CDR3 has 13 residues. Germline lookup yields CDR1 SGHTA and CDR2 FQGTGA. V was shortened by 5 bases and J by 1 base, with 8 bases between the two germline ends. The CDR3 reads CASSTGRNTEAFF. The CDR3 DNA reads TGTGCCAGCAGCACAGGCAGGAACACTGAAGCTTTCTTT.

The rearrangement links TRBV23-1 to TRBJ1-5; a weak D match, TRBD1 (6 bases). TRBV23-1 is labeled an ORF, and its function is uncertain. Trimming took off 6 bases at V and 1 base at J, with 16 bases between the two ends. There are 16 residues in the CDR3. The CDR3 sequence is CASRPRDRRSNQPQHF. In DNA, the CDR3 is TGCGCCAGCAGACCTAGAGACAGGAGGAGCAATCAGCCCCAGCATTTT.

The sample holds one count of this clone. V is TRBV5-8 and J is TRBJ2-7; a weak D match, TRBD2 (6 bases). This CDR3 is 14 amino acids long. Trimming pared 4 bases from V and 0 bases from J, leaving 11 bases between. Germline V CDR1 and CDR2: SGHTS, YDEGEE. The CDR3 DNA sequence: TGTGCCAGCAGCCCCCAGGGAGGCTCCTACGAGCAGTACTTC. Protein: CASSPQGGSYEQYF.

The V call is TRBV7-2, the J call TRBJ1-5; 7 nucleotides match TRBD1. The CDR3 is 16 amino acids. Germline V gene lookup returns CDR1 SGHTA and CDR2 FQGNSA. V was pared by 2 bases and J by 4 bases, with 8 bases of the junction left unmatched. CDR3 sequence: CASSLIVPDRNQPQHF. DNA for the CDR3: TGTGCCAGCAGCTTAATTGTTCCGGACAGGAATCAGCCCCAGCATTTT.

The chain combines TRBV21-1 with TRBJ2-1; TRBD2, the table's D call, was not compared with the DNA. TRBV21-1 is labeled a pseudogene. The CDR3 is 15 residues long. Here the CDR3 DNA reads TGTGCCAGCAGCAAAGCGCTTAAGACTAGCGATGAGCAGTTCTTC. It is translated as CASSKALKTSDEQFF.

This sequence joins TRBV21-1 and TRBJ2-1; TRBD1 is the table's D call and was not checked against the DNA. TRBV21-1 is marked as a pseudogene. The CDR3 spans 15 residues. CDR3 in amino acids: CASSNQGLAHNEQFF. For the CDR3, the DNA is TGTGCCAGCAGCAACCAGGGGCTAGCCCACAATGAGCAGTTCTTC.

V gene TRBV30 combines with J gene TRBJ2-7, with a weak D call TRBD1 (6 bases). This CDR3 spans 14 amino acids. Trimming left V 7 bases short and J 4 bases short, with 20 bases between. Germline V gene data show CDR1 as GTSNPN and CDR2 as SVGIG (reference sequence). The CDR3 protein is CAFPANRVVYEQYF. CDR3 sequence (DNA): TGTGCCTTCCCGGCTAACAGGGTAGTATACGAGCAGTACTTC. Based on the CDR3 plus reference TRBV30 and TRBJ2-7, the full variable domain is SQTIHQWPATLVQPVGSPLSLECTVEGTSNPNLYWYRQAAGRGLQLLFYSVGIGQISSEVPQNLSASRPQDRQFILSSKKLLLSDSGFYLCAFPANRVVYEQYFGPGTRLTVT.

The chain recombines TRBV4-3 with TRBJ1-2; D remains unclear. Germline CDR1 is LGHNA and CDR2 is YSLEER. V gave up 1 base and J gave up 7 bases, with 13 bases separating them. This CDR3 spans 14 amino acids. In nucleotides, the CDR3 is TGCGCCAGCAGCCAAGTGGAGGGATCGGGTGGCTACACCTTC. Translating it yields CASSQVEGSGGYTF.